The 23 T cell receptor beta chains given below trace back to one sample, sequenced in a study of blood T cell repertoires in COVID-19. Clones were read by immunoSEQ multiplex PCR, and TCRdb kept only the in-frame ones, dropping some. The sample carries about 130,000 clones, just under 85% recorded once. Input material: peripheral blood. Receptors were obtained from a woman aged 45 to 65 with acute or convalescent COVID-19.

The chain joins TRBV6-5 to TRBJ1-1; 7 bases are shared with TRBD1. V dropped 2 bases and J dropped 5; count of bases not matched to a gene: 8. Germline CDR1 reads MNHEY; CDR2 reads SVGAGI. The CDR3 contains 15 residues. As DNA, the CDR3 is TGTGCCAGCAGTTACGGACAGGCCACGGGGACTGAAGCTTTCTTT. The encoded protein is CASSYGQATGTEAFF.

The chain recombines TRBV20-1 with TRBJ1-1; D remains ambiguous. The V end lost 3 bases, the J end lost 0 bases, and 14 bases lay between the germline ends. CDR1 and CDR2 (germline): DFQATT, SNEGSKA (reference sequence). The CDR3 is 15 amino acids. CDR3 DNA sequence: TGCAGTGCTAGTTACGGCGGATCCATGAACACTGAAGCTTTCTTT. This encodes CSASYGGSMNTEAFF.

This sequence joins TRBV7-8 and TRBJ2-7; the D gene is possibly TRBD2 (5 bases). There are 16 residues in the CDR3. Germline-derived CDR1 and CDR2 are SGHVS and FQNEAQ. V lost 4 bases, J lost 6 bases, and 22 bases lay in between. In DNA form, the CDR3 reads TGTGCCAGCAGCTCCGACTTAACACGGCCAGGAGGCGAGCAGTACTTC. Translated, it gives CASSSDLTRPGGEQYF.

There are a few counts of this clone. The V call is TRBV3-1 (or the pseudogene TRBV3-2), the J call TRBJ2-3; TRBD2 agrees at 12 bases. The CDR3 is made up of 15 amino acids. The germline gives CDR1 LGHDT, CDR2 YNNKEL (reference sequence). V was clipped by 4 bases and J by 6 bases; unmatched bases: 5. The CDR3 DNA reads TGTGCCAGCAGCCCTAGCGGGGGGGCGGTGGATACGCAGTATTTT. Encoded protein: CASSPSGGAVDTQYF.

V and J are TRBV5-1 and TRBJ1-2, with no clear D. V was pared by 0 bases and J by 2 bases, with 17 bases between. The CDR3 runs to 17 residues. Germline V gives CDR1 SGHRS, CDR2 YFSETQ. The CDR3 protein is CASSLDERRKRNYGYTF. Written as DNA, the CDR3 is TGCGCCAGCAGCTTGGACGAGCGTAGAAAAAGGAACTATGGCTACACCTTC.

The rearrangement uses TRBV18 and TRBJ2-2; D ambiguous. The germline gives CDR1 KGHSH, CDR2 LQKENI. The CDR3 has 18 residues. Between the trimmed V and J ends, which lost 3 bases and 1 base, there was a span of 18 bases. CDR3 in amino acids: CASSPSPKAKQNTGELFF. As DNA, the CDR3 is TGTGCCAGCTCACCCTCACCAAAAGCTAAGCAGAACACCGGGGAGCTGTTTTTT.

This chain links TRBV27 with TRBJ1-1, with TRBD1 matching over 8 bases. The length of the CDR3 is 14 residues. Germline V gene lookup returns CDR1 MNHEY and CDR2 SMNVEV (reference sequence). Trimming at V came to 6 bases and at J to 5 bases, leaving 8 bases not matched to a gene. CDR3 protein: CASRDTGGGTEAFF. In DNA, the CDR3 is TGTGCCAGCAGGGATACAGGGGGGGGAACTGAAGCTTTCTTT.

This chain links TRBV19 with TRBJ2-2; D gene unclear. Trimming shortened V by 3 bases and J by 5 bases, and 4 bases separated the two germline ends. Germline V CDR1 and CDR2: LNHDA, SQIVND (reference sequence). The CDR3 is made up of 12 amino acids. The CDR3 region has the DNA TGTGCCAGTAGTATCGGTACCGGGGAGCTGTTTTTT. Translated, it gives CASSIGTGELFF.

The chain uses TRBV21-1 and TRBJ1-2. TRBV21-1 counts as a pseudogene. The CDR3 spans 17 residues. CDR3 sequence (DNA): TGTGCCAGCAGCAAAGTTGGAGTTCAGGGAGGGGTCTATGGCTACACCTTC. Its translation is CASSKVGVQGGVYGYTF.

The CDR3 sequence is CASSLLGGQATYEQYF. The CDR3, as DNA: TGTGCCAGCAGTTTATTAGGTGGACAGGCTACCTACGAGCAGTACTTC. This chain uses TRBV28 with TRBJ2-7, with 7 positions matching TRBD1. Germline assignment: CDR1 MDHEN and CDR2 SYDVKM. This CDR3 comprises 16 residues. J was trimmed by 2 bases and V by 1 base; bases with no gene match: 8.

This clone was observed a few times. The chain recombines TRBV14 with TRBJ1-3, with D possibly being TRBD1 (6 bases). The CDR3 runs to 17 residues. Trimming stripped 1 base from V and 0 bases from J, with 13 bases between. In germline, CDR1 is SGHDN, CDR2 FVKESK. CDR3 protein: CASSQGGTPYSGNTIYF. In DNA form, the CDR3 reads TGTGCCAGCAGCCAAGGGGGGACACCTTACTCTGGAAACACCATATATTTT. Drawing the rest from reference TRBV14 and TRBJ1-3, the complete variable domain is EAGVTQFPSHSVIEKGQTVTLRCDPISGHDNLYWYRRVMGKEIKFLLHFVKESKQDESGMPNNRFLAERTGGTYSTLKVQPAELEDSGVYFCASSQGGTPYSGNTIYFGEGSWLTVV.

The genes are TRBV2 and TRBJ1-1, with TRBD1 matching 8 bases. Germline V gene lookup returns CDR1 SNHLY and CDR2 FYNNEI. The junction had 8 bases not matched to a gene; V was cut back by 7 bases and J by 7 bases. The CDR3 consists of 13 residues. CDR3 DNA sequence: TGTGCCAGCATCTCAGGGGGCTACAGTGAAGCTTTCTTT. Protein sequence: CASISGGYSEAFF.

This clone showed up just once. The gene calls are TRBV7-6 and TRBJ1-2; D possibly corresponds to TRBD1 (6 bases). The CDR3 contains 16 residues. CDR1 and CDR2 (germline): SGHVS, FNYEAQ. Between the trimmed V and J ends, which lost 4 bases and 4 bases, there was a span of 19 bases. As DNA, the CDR3 is TGTGCCAGCAGCTCCCGCCCAGGGGTAAGGGGCTATGGCTACACCTTC. Translated: CASSSRPGVRGYGYTF.

The chain uses TRBV6-1 and TRBJ2-3, with TRBD2 identical over 7 bases. J was trimmed by 4 bases and V by 0 bases; bases with no gene match: 1. From germline, CDR1 is MNHNS and CDR2 SASEGT. CDR3 size: 14 residues. CDR3 sequence: CASSEAAGADTQYF. The CDR3 nucleotides read TGTGCCAGCAGTGAAGCTGCGGGGGCAGATACGCAGTATTTT.

This clone was counted a few times. V and J are TRBV30 and TRBJ2-2; TRBD1 matches at 7 bases. Trimming removed 8 bases from V and 2 bases from J; junction bases left unmatched: 5. The CDR3 has 13 residues. CDR1 and CDR2 from the germline V gene are GTSNPN and SVGIG (reference sequence). The CDR3 is CAGRQGNTGELFF. The CDR3 nucleotides read TGTGCCGGACGACAGGGTAACACCGGGGAGCTGTTTTTT.

The V and J genes are TRBV19 and TRBJ1-3; 8 nucleotides align to TRBD1. Per germline, CDR1 LNHDA and CDR2 SQIVND (reference sequence). The trim removed 6 bases at V and 1 base at J, leaving 11 bases unmatched. The CDR3 runs to 17 residues. CDR3 DNA sequence: TGTGCCAGTAGGGTTACAGGGGGGACAACATCTGGAAACACCATATATTTT. Its translation: CASRVTGGTTSGNTIYF.

The J gene is TRBJ2-7, the V gene TRBV5-1, with D perhaps TRBD1 (5 bases). Germline CDR1 and CDR2: SGHRS and YFSETQ. There are 15 residues in the CDR3. V dropped 4 bases and J dropped 4 bases, with 18 bases sitting between them. CDR3 sequence (DNA): TGCGCCAGCAGCCCAACAGGTGGCGCTTCGTACGAGCAGTACTTC. This gives the protein CASSPTGGASYEQYF.

The chain has TRBV5-1 and TRBJ2-1, with D uncertain. Germline V lookup: CDR1 SGHRS, CDR2 YFSETQ. The CDR3 extends over 15 amino acids. Trimming took off 2 bases at V and 0 bases at J, with 9 bases between the two ends. The CDR3, as DNA: TGCGCCAGCAGCTTTTCAATGAGCTCCTACAATGAGCAGTTCTTC. It encodes CASSFSMSSYNEQFF.

V usage is TRBV7-8 and J usage is TRBJ1-4; tentatively, D is TRBD1 (6 bases). Trimming shortened V by 1 base and J by 0 bases, and 9 bases separated the two germline ends. Germline CDR1 and CDR2: SGHVS and FQNEAQ. CDR3 size: 16 residues. CDR3 region: CASSLVQGSTNEKLFF. In DNA form, the CDR3 reads TGTGCCAGCAGCTTAGTACAGGGATCAACTAATGAAAAACTGTTTTTT. Variable domain in full (rest from reference TRBV7-8 and TRBJ1-4): GAGVSQSPRYKVAKRGQDVALRCDPISGHVSLFWYQQALGQGPEFLTYFQNEAQLDKSGLPSDRFFAERPEGSVSTLKIQRTQQEDSAVYLCASSLVQGSTNEKLFFGSGTQLSVL.

The chain has TRBV7-9 and TRBJ2-7; 11 bases are a match to TRBD2. Per the germline V gene, CDR1 is SEHNR and CDR2 is FQNEAQ (reference sequence). The CDR3 consists of 15 residues. Trimming cost V 5 bases and J 0 bases; bases outside gene matches: 3. The CDR3 reads CASSPSGGLSYEQYF. CDR3 in DNA: TGTGCCAGCAGCCCTAGCGGGGGGCTCTCCTACGAGCAGTACTTC.

The V gene is TRBV7-2, the J gene TRBJ2-1, with 7 nucleotides matching TRBD2. V gave up 1 base and J gave up 10 bases; unmatched junction bases: 13. The CDR3 runs 16 residues. CDR1 SGHTA and CDR2 FQGNSA come from the germline V gene. CDR3 sequence (DNA): TGTGCCAGCAGCTTAGTACCCCCGGGACTATCTTCGGAGCAGTTCTTC. This sequence encodes CASSLVPPGLSSEQFF.

This sequence joins TRBV6-5 and TRBJ1-3; D is possibly TRBD1 (6 bases). Germline V gene sequence: CDR1 MNHEY, CDR2 SVGAGI. This CDR3 is 16 amino acids long. Trimming stripped 1 base from V and 1 base from J, with 11 bases between. CDR3 DNA sequence: TGTGCCAGCAGTTACTTACTAGGGGGTTCTGGAAACACCATATATTTT. Protein product: CASSYLLGGSGNTIYF.

The J gene is TRBJ2-1, the V gene TRBV9, with a weak D call TRBD2 (6 bases). The CDR3 extends over 15 amino acids. Trimming stripped 2 bases from V and 3 bases from J, with 12 bases between. Germline values: CDR1 SGDLS, CDR2 YYNGEE. CDR3 protein: CASSVRETSYNEQFF. CDR3 in DNA: TGTGCCAGCAGCGTGCGCGAGACTAGCTACAATGAGCAGTTCTTC. Using reference TRBV9 and TRBJ2-1 for the parts outside the CDR3, the full variable domain is DSGVTQTPKHLITATGQRVTLRCSPRSGDLSVYWYQQSLDQGLQFLIQYYNGEERAKGNILERFSAQQFPDLHSELNLSSLELGDSALYFCASSVRETSYNEQFFGPGTRLTVL.